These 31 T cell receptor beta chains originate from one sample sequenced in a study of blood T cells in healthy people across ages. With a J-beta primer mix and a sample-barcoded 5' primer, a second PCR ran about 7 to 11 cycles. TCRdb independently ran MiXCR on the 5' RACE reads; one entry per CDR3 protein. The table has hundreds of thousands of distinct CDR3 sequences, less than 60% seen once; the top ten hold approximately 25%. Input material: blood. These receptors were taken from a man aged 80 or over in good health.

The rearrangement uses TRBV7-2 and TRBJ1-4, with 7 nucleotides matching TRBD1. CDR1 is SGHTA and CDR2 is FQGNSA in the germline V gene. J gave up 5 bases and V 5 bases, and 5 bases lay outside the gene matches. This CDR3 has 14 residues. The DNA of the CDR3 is TGTGCCAGCAGCAAACTGACAGGGAATGAAAAACTGTTTTTT. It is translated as CASSKLTGNEKLFF.

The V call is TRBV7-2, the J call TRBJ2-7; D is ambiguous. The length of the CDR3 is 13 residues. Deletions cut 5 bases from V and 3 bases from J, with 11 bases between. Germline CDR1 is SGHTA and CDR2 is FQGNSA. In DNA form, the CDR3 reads TGTGCCAGCAGCCTCCGGGCCCTCTACGAGCAGTACTTC. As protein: CASSLRALYEQYF.

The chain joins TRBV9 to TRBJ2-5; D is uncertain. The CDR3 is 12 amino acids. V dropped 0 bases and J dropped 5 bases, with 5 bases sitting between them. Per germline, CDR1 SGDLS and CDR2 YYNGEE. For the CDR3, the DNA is TGTGCCAGCAGCGTAGGAGAGGAGACCCAGTACTTC. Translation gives CASSVGEETQYF.

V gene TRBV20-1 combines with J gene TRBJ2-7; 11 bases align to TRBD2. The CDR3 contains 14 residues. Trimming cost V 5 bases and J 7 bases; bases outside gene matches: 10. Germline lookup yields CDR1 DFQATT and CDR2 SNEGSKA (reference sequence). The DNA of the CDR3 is TGCAGTGCTTCCCTAGCGGGAGGTGGCAATGAGCAGTACTTC. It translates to CSASLAGGGNEQYF.

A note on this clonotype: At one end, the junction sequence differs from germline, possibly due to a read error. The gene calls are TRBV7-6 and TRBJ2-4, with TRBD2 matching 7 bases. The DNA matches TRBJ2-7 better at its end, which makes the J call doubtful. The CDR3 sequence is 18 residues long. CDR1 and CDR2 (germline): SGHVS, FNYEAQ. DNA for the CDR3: TGTGCCAGCAGCCAAAATACGGGGGGACGGGTTGCCTCCCACGAGCAGTACTTC. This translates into CASSQNTGGRVASHEQYF.

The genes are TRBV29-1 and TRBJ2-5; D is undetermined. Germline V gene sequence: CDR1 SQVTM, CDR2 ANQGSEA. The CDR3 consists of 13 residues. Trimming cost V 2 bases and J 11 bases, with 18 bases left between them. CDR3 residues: CSVERRLDMEQYF. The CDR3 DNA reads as TGCAGCGTTGAACGGCGACTTGATATGGAGCAGTACTTC. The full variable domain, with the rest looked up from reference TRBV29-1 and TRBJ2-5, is SAVISQKPSRDICQRGTSLTIQCQVDSQVTMMFWYRQQPGQSLTLIATANQGSEATYESGFVIDKFPISRPNLTFSTLTVSNMSPEDSSIYLCSVERRLDMEQYFGPGTRLLVL.

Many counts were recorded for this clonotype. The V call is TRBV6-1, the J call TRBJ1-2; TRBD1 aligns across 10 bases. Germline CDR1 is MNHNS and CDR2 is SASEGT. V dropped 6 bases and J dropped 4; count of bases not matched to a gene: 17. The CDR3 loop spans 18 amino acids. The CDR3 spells CASSHTRTGGGGAYGYTF. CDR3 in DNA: TGTGCCAGCAGCCACACTCGGACAGGGGGTGGGGGGGCCTATGGCTACACCTTC.

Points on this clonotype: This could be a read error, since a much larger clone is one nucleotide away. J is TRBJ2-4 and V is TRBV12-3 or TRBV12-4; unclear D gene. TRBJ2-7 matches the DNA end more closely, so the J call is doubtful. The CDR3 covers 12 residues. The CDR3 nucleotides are TGTGCCAGCAGTTGGGGTAGCAGCGAGCAGTACTTC. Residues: CASSWGSSEQYF.

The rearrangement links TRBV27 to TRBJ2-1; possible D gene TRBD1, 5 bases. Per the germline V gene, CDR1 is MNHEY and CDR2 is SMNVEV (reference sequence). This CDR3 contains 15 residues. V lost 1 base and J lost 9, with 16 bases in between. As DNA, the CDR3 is TGTGCCAGCAGTTTATGGATGACAGAAGGCGGTGAGCAGTTCTTC. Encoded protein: CASSLWMTEGGEQFF.

CDR3 sequence (DNA): TGTGCCAGCAGCTTCTCAGGGGTAAAAGAGACCCAGTACTTC. Translated, it gives CASSFSGVKETQYF. This chain links TRBV7-9 with TRBJ2-5, with D perhaps matching TRBD1 (6 bases). The length of the CDR3 is 14 residues. V was shortened by 3 bases and J by 3 bases, with 11 bases between the two germline ends. The germline gives CDR1 SEHNR, CDR2 FQNEAQ (reference sequence).

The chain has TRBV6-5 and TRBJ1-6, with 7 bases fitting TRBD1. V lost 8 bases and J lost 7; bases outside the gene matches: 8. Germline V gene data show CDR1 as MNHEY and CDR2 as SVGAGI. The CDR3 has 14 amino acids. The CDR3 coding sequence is TGTGCCAGCGGAGGGACAGTCACAAATTCACCCCTCCACTTT. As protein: CASGGTVTNSPLHF.

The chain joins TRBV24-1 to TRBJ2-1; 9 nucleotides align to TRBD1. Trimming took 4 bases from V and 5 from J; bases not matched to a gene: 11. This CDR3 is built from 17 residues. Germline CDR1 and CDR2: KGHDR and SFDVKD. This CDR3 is CATSDSLPDRGNNEQFF. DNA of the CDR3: TGTGCCACCAGTGACTCCCTCCCGGACAGGGGTAACAATGAGCAGTTCTTC.

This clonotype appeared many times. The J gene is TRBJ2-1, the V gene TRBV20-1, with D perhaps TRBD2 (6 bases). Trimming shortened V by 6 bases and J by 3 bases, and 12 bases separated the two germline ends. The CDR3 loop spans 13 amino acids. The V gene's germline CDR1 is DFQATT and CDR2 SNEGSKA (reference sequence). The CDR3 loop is CSAAHSGYNEQFF. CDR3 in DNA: TGCAGTGCGGCCCATAGCGGCTACAATGAGCAGTTCTTC.

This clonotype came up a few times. CDR3 residues: CSVGQVDQPQHF. CDR3 DNA: TGCAGCGTTGGGCAGGTTGACCAGCCCCAGCATTTT. The genes are TRBV29-1 and TRBJ1-5; D uncertain. Trimming removed 4 bases from V and 7 bases from J, with 11 bases in between. CDR3 size: 12 residues. Germline V lookup: CDR1 SQVTM, CDR2 ANQGSEA.

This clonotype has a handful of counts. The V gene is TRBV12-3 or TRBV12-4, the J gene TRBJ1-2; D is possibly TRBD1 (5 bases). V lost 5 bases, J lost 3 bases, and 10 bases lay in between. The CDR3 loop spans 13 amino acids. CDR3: CASSDKTDYGYTF. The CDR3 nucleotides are TGTGCCAGCAGTGATAAGACAGACTATGGCTACACCTTC.

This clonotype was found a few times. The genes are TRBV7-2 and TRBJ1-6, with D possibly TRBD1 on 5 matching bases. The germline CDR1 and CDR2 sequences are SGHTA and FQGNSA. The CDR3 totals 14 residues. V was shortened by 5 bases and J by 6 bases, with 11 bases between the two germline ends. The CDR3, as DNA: TGTGCCAGCAGCCGACAGTTTAGTAATTCACCCCTCCACTTT. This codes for CASSRQFSNSPLHF.

CDR3 residues: CSAKTAYRSGTQYF. In DNA, the CDR3 is TGCAGTGCTAAAACGGCCTACCGGAGTGGGACCCAGTACTTC. The genes are TRBV20-1 and TRBJ2-7; D is unresolved. The end of the DNA aligns better with TRBJ2-5, so the J call may be wrong. This CDR3 region has 14 residues. Germline V gene lookup returns CDR1 DFQATT and CDR2 SNEGSKA (reference sequence).

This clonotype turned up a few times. The CDR3 region has the DNA TGTGCCAGCAGCTTCTCTCGGGGAAATGAAAAACTGTTTTTT. Encoded protein: CASSFSRGNEKLFF. The chain employs TRBV7-2 and TRBJ1-4; the D is unclear. Germline CDR1 SGHTA, CDR2 FQGNSA. This CDR3 spans 14 amino acids. V shed 3 bases and J shed 5 bases, with 10 bases lying between them.

CDR3 region: CSARDRLAGNQETQYF. The DNA for the CDR3 is TGCAGTGCTAGAGATCGACTAGCGGGGAACCAAGAGACCCAGTACTTC. The V gene is TRBV20-1, the J gene TRBJ2-5, with 11 bases that match TRBD2. V lost 0 bases and J lost 0; bases outside the gene matches: 3. The germline CDR1 and CDR2 sequences are DFQATT and SNEGSKA (reference sequence). The CDR3 is 16 amino acids.

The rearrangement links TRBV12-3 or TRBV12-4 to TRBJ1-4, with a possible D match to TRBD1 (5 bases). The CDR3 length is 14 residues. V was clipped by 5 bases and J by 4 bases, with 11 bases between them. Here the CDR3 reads CASSMGLGNEKLFF. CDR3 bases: TGTGCCAGCAGTATGGGGCTGGGTAATGAAAAACTGTTTTTT.

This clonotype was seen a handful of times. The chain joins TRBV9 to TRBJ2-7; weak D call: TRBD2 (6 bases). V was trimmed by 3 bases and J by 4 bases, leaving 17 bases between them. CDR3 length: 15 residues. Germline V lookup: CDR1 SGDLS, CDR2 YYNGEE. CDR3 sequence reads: CASSAQEGRGYEQYF. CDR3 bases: TGTGCCAGCAGCGCCCAGGAGGGGAGAGGTTACGAGCAGTACTTC.

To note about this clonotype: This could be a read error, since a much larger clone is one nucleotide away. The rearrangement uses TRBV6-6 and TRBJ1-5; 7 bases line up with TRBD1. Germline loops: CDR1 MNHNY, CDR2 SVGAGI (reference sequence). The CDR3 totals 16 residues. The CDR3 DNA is TGTGCCAGCAGCCCCAGGGGGGGATATAGCAATCGGCCCCAGCATTTT. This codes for CASSPRGGYSNRPQHF.

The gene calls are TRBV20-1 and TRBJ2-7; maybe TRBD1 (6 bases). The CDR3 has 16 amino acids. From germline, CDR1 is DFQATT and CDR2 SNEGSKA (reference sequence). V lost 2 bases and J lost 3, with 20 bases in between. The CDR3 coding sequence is TGCAGTGCTAGAAGGGACAAGGGCGATTATTACTACGAGCAGTACTTC. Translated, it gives CSARRDKGDYYYEQYF.

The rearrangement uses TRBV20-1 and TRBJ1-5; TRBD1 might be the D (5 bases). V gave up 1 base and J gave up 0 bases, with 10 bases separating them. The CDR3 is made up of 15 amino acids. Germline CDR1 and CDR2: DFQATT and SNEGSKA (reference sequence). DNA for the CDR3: TGCAGTGCTAGAGCGGGGGAGAATAGCAATCAGCCCCAGCATTTT. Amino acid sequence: CSARAGENSNQPQHF.

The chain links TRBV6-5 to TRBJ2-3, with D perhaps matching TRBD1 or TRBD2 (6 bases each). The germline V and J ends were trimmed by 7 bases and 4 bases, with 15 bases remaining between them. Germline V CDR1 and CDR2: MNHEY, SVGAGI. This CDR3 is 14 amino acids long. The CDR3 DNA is TGTGCCAGCACCCCTACGGGGGCGGCAGATACGCAGTATTTT. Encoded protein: CASTPTGAADTQYF.

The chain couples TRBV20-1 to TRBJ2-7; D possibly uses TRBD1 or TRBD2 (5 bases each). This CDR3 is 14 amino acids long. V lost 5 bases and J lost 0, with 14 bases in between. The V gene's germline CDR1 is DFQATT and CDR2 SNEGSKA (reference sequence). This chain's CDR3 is CSAEPGDGSYEQYF. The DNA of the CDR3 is TGCAGTGCTGAACCCGGGGACGGCTCCTACGAGCAGTACTTC.

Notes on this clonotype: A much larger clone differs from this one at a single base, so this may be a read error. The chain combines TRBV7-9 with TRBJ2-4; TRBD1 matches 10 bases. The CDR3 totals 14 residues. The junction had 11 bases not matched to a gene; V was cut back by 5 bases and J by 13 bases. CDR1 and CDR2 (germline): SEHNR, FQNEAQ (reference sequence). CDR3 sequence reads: CASSRDRGSYTQYF. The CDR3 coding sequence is TGTGCCAGCAGCAGGGACAGGGGCTCCTACACGCAGTACTTC.

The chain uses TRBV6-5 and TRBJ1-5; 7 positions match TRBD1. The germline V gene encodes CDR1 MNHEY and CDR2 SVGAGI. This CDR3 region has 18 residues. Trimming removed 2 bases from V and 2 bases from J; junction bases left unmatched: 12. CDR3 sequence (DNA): TGTGCCAGCAGTTACCCGACAGGGCGATTGAACGGCAATCAGCCCCAGCATTTT. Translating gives CASSYPTGRLNGNQPQHF.

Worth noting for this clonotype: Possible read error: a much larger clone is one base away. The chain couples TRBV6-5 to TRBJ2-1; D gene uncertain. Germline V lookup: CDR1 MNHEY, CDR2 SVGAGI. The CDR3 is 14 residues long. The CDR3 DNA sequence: TGTACCAGCAGGAGCGAACCGTCCTACAATGAGCAGTTCTTC. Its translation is CTSRSEPSYNEQFF.

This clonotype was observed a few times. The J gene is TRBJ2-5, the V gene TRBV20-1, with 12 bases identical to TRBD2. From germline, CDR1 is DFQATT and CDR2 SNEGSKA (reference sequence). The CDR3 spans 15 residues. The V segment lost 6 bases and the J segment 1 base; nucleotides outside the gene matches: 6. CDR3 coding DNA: TGCAGTGCAGAACCGGGACTAGCGGGCCAAGAGACCCAGTACTTC. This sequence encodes CSAEPGLAGQETQYF.

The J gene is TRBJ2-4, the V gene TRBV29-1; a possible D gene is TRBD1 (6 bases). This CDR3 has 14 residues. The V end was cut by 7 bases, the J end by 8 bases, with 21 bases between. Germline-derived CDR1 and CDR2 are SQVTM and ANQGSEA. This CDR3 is CSGGDRCSLDIQYF. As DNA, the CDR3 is TGCAGCGGGGGAGACAGGTGTAGTCTGGACATTCAGTACTTC.